This T cell receptor beta chain was captured by sequencing in a study of T cells in localized non-small cell lung cancer. Germline CDR1 SGHNT, CDR2 YENEEA. This CDR3 region has 14 residues. The V end was cut by 5 bases, the J end by 2 bases, with 13 bases between. Assay used: immunoSEQ multiplex PCR; TCRdb lists only in-frame clones, some missing. The repertoire holds around 700 clones, with about 20% as singletons. This clonotype originated in a male donor older than 55 with stage III squamous cell lung carcinoma. The rearrangement uses TRBV11-3 and TRBJ2-7; maybe TRBD1 (5 bases). This sample comprised lung tumor tissue, obtained before any cancer treatment. CDR3 sequence (DNA): TGTGCCAGCAGCCCGATGCAGGGTACCTACGAGCAGTACTTC. Translation: CASSPMQGTYEQYF. Full variable domain (remainder filled in from reference TRBV11-3 and TRBJ2-7): EAGVVQSPRYKIIEKKQPVAFWCNPISGHNTLYWYLQNLGQGPELLIRYENEEAVDDSQLPKDRFSAERLKGVDSTLKIQPAELGDSAVYLCASSPMQGTYEQYFGPGTRLTVT.